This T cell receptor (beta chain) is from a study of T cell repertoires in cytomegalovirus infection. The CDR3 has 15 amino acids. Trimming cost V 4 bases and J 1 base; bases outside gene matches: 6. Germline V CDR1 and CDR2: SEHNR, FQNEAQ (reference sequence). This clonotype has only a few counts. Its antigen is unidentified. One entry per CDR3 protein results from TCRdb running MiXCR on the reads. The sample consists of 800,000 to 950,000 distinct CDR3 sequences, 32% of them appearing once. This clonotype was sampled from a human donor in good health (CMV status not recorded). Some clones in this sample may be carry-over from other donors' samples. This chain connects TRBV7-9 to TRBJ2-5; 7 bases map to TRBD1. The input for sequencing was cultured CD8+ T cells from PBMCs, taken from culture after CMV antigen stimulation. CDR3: CASSYRGPLQETQYF. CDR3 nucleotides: TGTGCCAGCAGCTACAGGGGCCCCCTCCAAGAGACCCAGTACTTC.